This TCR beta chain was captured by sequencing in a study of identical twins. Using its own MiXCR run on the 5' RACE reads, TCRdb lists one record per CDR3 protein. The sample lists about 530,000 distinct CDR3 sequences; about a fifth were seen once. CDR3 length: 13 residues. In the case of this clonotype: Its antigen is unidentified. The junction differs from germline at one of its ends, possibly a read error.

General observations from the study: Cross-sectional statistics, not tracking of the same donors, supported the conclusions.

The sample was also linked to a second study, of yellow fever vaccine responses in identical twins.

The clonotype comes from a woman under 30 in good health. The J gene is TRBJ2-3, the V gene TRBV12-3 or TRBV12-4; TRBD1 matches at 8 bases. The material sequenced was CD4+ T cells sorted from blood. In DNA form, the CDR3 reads TGTGCCAGCAGTTTAGAGCTGGACAGGGTTGCTATTTTT. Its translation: CASSLELDRVAIF.